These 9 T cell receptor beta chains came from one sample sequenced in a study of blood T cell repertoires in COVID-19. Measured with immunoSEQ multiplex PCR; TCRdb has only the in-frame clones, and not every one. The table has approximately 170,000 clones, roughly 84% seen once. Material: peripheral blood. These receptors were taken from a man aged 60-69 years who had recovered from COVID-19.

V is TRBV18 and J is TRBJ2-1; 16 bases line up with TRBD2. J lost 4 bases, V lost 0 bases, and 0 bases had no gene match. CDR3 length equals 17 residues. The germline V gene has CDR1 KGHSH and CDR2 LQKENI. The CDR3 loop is CASSPPGLAGGYNEQFF. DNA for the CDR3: TGTGCCAGCTCACCACCGGGACTAGCGGGGGGGTACAATGAGCAGTTCTTC.

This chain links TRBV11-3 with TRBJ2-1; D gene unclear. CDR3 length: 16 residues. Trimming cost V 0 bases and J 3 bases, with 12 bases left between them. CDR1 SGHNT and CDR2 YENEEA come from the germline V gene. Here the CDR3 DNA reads TGTGCCAGCAGCTTAGATGGCGGCCTAAACTACAATGAGCAGTTCTTC. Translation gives CASSLDGGLNYNEQFF.

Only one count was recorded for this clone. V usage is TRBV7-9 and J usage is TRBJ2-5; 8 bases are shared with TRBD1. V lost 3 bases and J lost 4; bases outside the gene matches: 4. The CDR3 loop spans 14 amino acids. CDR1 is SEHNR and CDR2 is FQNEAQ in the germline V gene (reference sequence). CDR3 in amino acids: CASSLTGVVETQYF. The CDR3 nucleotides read TGTGCCAGCAGCTTGACAGGGGTTGTAGAGACCCAGTACTTC.

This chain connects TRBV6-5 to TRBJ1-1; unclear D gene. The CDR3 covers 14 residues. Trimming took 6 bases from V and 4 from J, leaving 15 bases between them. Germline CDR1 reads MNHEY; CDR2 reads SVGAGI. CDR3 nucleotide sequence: TGTGCCAGCAGGGAGATGTTCGGGAGCACTGAAGCTTTCTTT. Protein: CASREMFGSTEAFF.

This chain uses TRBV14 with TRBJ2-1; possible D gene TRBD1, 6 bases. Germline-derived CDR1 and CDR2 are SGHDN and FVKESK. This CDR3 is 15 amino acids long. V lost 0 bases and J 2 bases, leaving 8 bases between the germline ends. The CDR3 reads CASSQDRGPYNEQFF. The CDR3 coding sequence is TGTGCCAGCAGCCAAGACAGGGGCCCCTACAATGAGCAGTTCTTC.

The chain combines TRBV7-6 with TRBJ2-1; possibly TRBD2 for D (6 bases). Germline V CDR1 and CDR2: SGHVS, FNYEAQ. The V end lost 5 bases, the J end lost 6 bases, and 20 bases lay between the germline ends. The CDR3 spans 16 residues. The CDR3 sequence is CASSQSVAGTSNEQFF. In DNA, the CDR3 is TGTGCCAGCAGCCAAAGTGTCGCGGGGACTTCCAATGAGCAGTTCTTC.

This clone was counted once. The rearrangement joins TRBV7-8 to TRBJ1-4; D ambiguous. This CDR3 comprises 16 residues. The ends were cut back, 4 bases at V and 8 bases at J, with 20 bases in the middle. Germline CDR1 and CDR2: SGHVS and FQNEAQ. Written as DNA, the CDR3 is TGTGCCAGCAGCTCTCCTATCCGGTCCCTCCCAGAAAAACTGTTTTTT. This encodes CASSSPIRSLPEKLFF.

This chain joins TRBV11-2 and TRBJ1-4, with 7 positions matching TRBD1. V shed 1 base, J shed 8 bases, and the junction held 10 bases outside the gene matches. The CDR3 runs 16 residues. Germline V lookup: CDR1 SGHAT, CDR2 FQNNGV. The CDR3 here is CASSLVLGQPREKLFF. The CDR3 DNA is TGTGCCAGCAGCTTAGTCTTGGGACAGCCTCGAGAAAAACTGTTTTTT.

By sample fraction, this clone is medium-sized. The CDR3 nucleotides read TGTGCCAGCAGTTACTCGCTCTTTTCCGGGACAGGGACGGTTACGGACGAGCAGTACTTC. It codes for CASSYSLFSGTGTVTDEQYF. The genes are TRBV6-2 or TRBV6-3 and TRBJ2-7; 9 nucleotides agree with TRBD1. The CDR3 loop spans 20 amino acids. The V gene end was trimmed by 0 bases and the J gene end by 5 bases; junction bases not matched to a gene: 20. From germline, CDR1 is MNHEY and CDR2 SVGEGT.